This T cell receptor (beta chain) was sequenced for a study of T cells in Graves' hyperthyroidism and ophthalmopathy. The CDR3 consists of 15 residues. Germline V gives CDR1 SGHVS, CDR2 FQNEAQ. Trimming took off 5 bases at V and 0 bases at J, with 13 bases between the two ends. Amplified TCR beta CDR3 regions derived from RNA transcripts. Primed by the HTBI set, a first-round RT-PCR was run on the TCR CDR3. TCRdb itself ran the multiplex PCR reads through MiXCR, one entry per CDR3 protein. Of hundreds of thousands of distinct CDR3 sequences listed, about 15% were seen once; the top ten hold around 12%.

The chain joins TRBV7-8 to TRBJ2-5; the D is unclear. The sequence was collected from a woman aged 45-59 years with Graves' ophthalmopathy. What was sequenced was blood. This chain's CDR3 is CASSPRGTHQETQYF. In DNA form, the CDR3 reads TGTGCCAGCAGCCCAAGAGGTACCCACCAAGAGACCCAGTACTTC. Full variable domain (outside the CDR3, taken from reference TRBV7-8 and TRBJ2-5): GAGVSQSPRYKVAKRGQDVALRCDPISGHVSLFWYQQALGQGPEFLTYFQNEAQLDKSGLPSDRFFAERPEGSVSTLKIQRTQQEDSAVYLCASSPRGTHQETQYFGPGTRLLVL.